Each of the 3 T cell receptor beta chains below was sequenced from the same sample in a study of neoadjuvant anti-PD-1 for oral cavity cancer (dated by TCRdb to about 2021). In light of the paper, this sample's time point label describes: before neoadjuvant nivolumab. Library preparation used the immunoSEQ multiplex PCR assay. TCRdb's version of the immuneACCESS table is confined to in-frame rearrangements and falls short of the full clone set. An unresolved V gene accounts for under half of the shortfall where checked; the remainder is of unknown origin. Present in this sample are approximately 13,000 clones, around 66% of which were seen just once. The ten largest clones take up approximately 2.4% of the sample. Sequencing used PBMCs, obtained before nivolumab (anti-PD-1) treatment. The receptor set was obtained from a person aged 35-79 years with oral cavity squamous cell carcinoma.

This chain connects TRBV27 to TRBJ1-6, with TRBD1 matching 7 bases. V gave up 4 bases and J gave up 0 bases; unmatched junction bases: 6. The CDR3 totals 17 residues. Germline V gene sequence: CDR1 MNHEY, CDR2 SMNVEV (reference sequence). The CDR3 spells CASSSGQESSYNSPLHF. CDR3 sequence (DNA): TGTGCCAGCAGTTCCGGACAGGAGAGCTCCTATAATTCACCCCTCCACTTT.

The chain joins TRBV7-9 to TRBJ1-2; D unresolved. Trimming took 3 bases from V and 0 from J, leaving 8 bases between them. The CDR3 has 14 residues. CDR1 is SEHNR and CDR2 is FQNEAQ in the germline V gene (reference sequence). CDR3 bases: TGTGCCAGCAGCTTTGGCGGATCTAACTATGGCTACACCTTC. It translates to CASSFGGSNYGYTF.

V gene TRBV6-5 combines with J gene TRBJ1-3, with D maybe TRBD1 (6 bases). The CDR3 runs to 15 residues. Germline V lookup: CDR1 MNHEY, CDR2 SVGAGI. Between the trimmed V and J ends, which lost 0 bases and 4 bases, there was a span of 10 bases. Here the CDR3 reads CASSYSRTAGNTIYF. Here the CDR3 DNA reads TGTGCCAGCAGTTACTCGAGGACAGCCGGAAACACCATATATTTT.